This T cell receptor (beta chain) was captured in a study of T cells after somatic rescue of genetic block. The CDR3 is 15 amino acids. Germline loops: CDR1 SGDLS, CDR2 YYNGEE. The ends were cut back, 3 bases at V and 4 bases at J, with 16 bases in the middle. The method was immunoSEQ multiplex PCR; TCRdb's version includes in-frame clones alone and lacks a portion of them. The table shows 70,000 to 85,000 clones, with under 95% occurring only once. The clonotype comes from a man between 25 and 39 years old. The chain has TRBV9 and TRBJ2-5; D may match TRBD1 or TRBD2 (5 bases each). The material sequenced was peripheral blood mononuclear cells (PBMCs). The CDR3 spells CASSGGDGVGETQYF. The CDR3, as DNA: TGTGCCAGCAGCGGAGGGGACGGGGTAGGAGAGACCCAGTACTTC.